These 14 T cell receptor beta chains share one sample of origin, sequenced in a study of beta chain features in type 1 diabetes. Expressed TCRB transcripts were sequenced after all isolated RNA was converted to cDNA. Profiled with immunoSEQ multiplex PCR; TCRdb holds only in-frame clones, not every one. The sample consists of hundreds of thousands of clones, around 68% of them appearing once. The sequenced sample consisted of naive CD4+ T cells from blood. The origin of the receptors is a man aged 25 to 45 in good health.

This chain joins TRBV30 and TRBJ1-6; D is unresolved. This CDR3 spans 14 amino acids. Germline CDR1 and CDR2: GTSNPN and SVGIG (reference sequence). V lost 6 bases, J lost 8 bases, and 17 bases lay in between. The CDR3 DNA sequence: TGTGCCTGCGCCCGTGGACGGACGTATTCACCCCTCCACTTT. Translation: CACARGRTYSPLHF.

The V and J genes are TRBV21-1 and TRBJ2-7; the table's D call of TRBD1 was not tested on the DNA. TRBV21-1 is labeled a pseudogene. CDR3 size: 13 residues. The CDR3 sequence: CASSKGQGYEQYF. The CDR3 region has the DNA TGTGCCAGCAGCAAAGGGCAGGGCTACGAGCAGTACTTC.

This clone was seen only once. The chain uses TRBV7-2 and TRBJ2-4; 7 nucleotides match TRBD2. The CDR3 covers 15 residues. The J segment lost 9 bases and the V segment lost 2 bases, leaving 10 bases of the junction unmatched. CDR1 and CDR2 (germline): SGHTA, FQGNSA. CDR3 amino acids: CASSLTSGTTTIQYF. DNA of the CDR3: TGTGCCAGCAGCTTAACTTCCGGGACTACTACCATTCAGTACTTC.

Note on this clone: Other DNA sequences in this sample translate to the same CDR3. CDR3 sequence: CSVEDRVYEQYF. In DNA form, the CDR3 reads TGCAGCGTTGAAGATCGGGTCTACGAGCAGTACTTC. V gene TRBV29-1 combines with J gene TRBJ2-7, with D unresolved. The CDR3 extends over 12 amino acids. Trimming pared 0 bases from V and 3 bases from J, leaving 6 bases between. The germline V gene encodes CDR1 SQVTM and CDR2 ANQGSEA.

This clone came up a few times. V usage is TRBV30 and J usage is TRBJ2-3, with 10 bases aligning to TRBD2. V lost 3 bases, J lost 4 bases, and 4 bases stayed unmatched. Germline V gene lookup returns CDR1 GTSNPN and CDR2 SVGIG (reference sequence). The CDR3 has 14 residues. The DNA for the CDR3 is TGTGCCTGGAGAGTAGCGGGAGGAGCAGATACGCAGTATTTT. It specifies CAWRVAGGADTQYF.

This clone was seen only a few times. The chain uses TRBV30 and TRBJ2-3; 10 bases map to TRBD2. The CDR3 spans 15 residues. Trimming cost V 3 bases and J 4 bases; bases outside gene matches: 7. Germline loops: CDR1 GTSNPN, CDR2 SVGIG (reference sequence). CDR3 protein: CAWSSSGGVADTQYF. As DNA, the CDR3 is TGTGCCTGGAGCTCTAGCGGGGGAGTCGCAGATACGCAGTATTTT.

The chain links TRBV15 to TRBJ2-1; possible D gene TRBD2, 6 bases. Trimming took 0 bases from V and 3 from J, leaving 9 bases between them. Per the germline V gene, CDR1 is LNHNV and CDR2 is YYDKDF (reference sequence). The CDR3 totals 15 residues. In nucleotides, the CDR3 is TGTGCCACCAGCAGAGATCGGGAGTTCTACAATGAGCAGTTCTTC. It specifies CATSRDREFYNEQFF. Filled out from reference TRBV15 and TRBJ2-1, the complete variable domain reads DAMVIQNPRYQVTQFGKPVTLSCSQTLNHNVMYWYQQKSSQAPKLLFHYYDKDFNNEADTPDNFQSRRPNTSFCFLDIRSPGLGDTAMYLCATSRDREFYNEQFFGPGTRLTVL.

This rearrangement joins TRBV9 to TRBJ2-3, with D possibly being TRBD1 (6 bases). This CDR3 spans 14 amino acids. V was clipped by 2 bases and J by 2 bases, with 9 bases between them. Germline CDR1 and CDR2: SGDLS and YYNGEE. The CDR3 sequence is CASSVDRHTDTQYF. The CDR3 DNA follows: TGTGCCAGCAGCGTCGACAGGCACACAGATACGCAGTATTTT.

The chain joins TRBV25-1 to TRBJ2-7; tentatively, D is TRBD2 (6 bases). V was pared by 3 bases and J by 6 bases, with 12 bases between. Germline values: CDR1 MGHDK, CDR2 SYGVNS. This CDR3 has 13 residues. CDR3 in DNA: TGTGCCAGCAGTGACCGGTTGGGAGGCGAGCAGTACTTC. Its protein product is CASSDRLGGEQYF.

A few counts support this clone. The V and J genes are TRBV29-1 and TRBJ2-1, with D possibly being TRBD1 (5 bases). Germline-derived CDR1 and CDR2 are SQVTM and ANQGSEA. The CDR3 totals 11 residues. Trimming removed 8 bases from V and 3 bases from J, with 8 bases in between. CDR3 in DNA: TGCAGCCCCAGGGACTACAATGAGCAGTTCTTC. Its protein product is CSPRDYNEQFF.

This clone has just a few counts. J is TRBJ2-3 and V is TRBV4-3, with 7 bases matching TRBD2. Germline V gives CDR1 LGHNA, CDR2 YSLEER. The V and J ends lost 0 bases and 4 bases, in that order; junction bases with no gene match: 4. The CDR3 spans 15 residues. The chain's CDR3 is CASSQEAREPDTQYF. The CDR3 DNA reads TGCGCCAGCAGCCAAGAGGCGCGGGAGCCAGATACGCAGTATTTT.

The chain is built from TRBV30 and TRBJ2-1; no definite D call. This CDR3 contains 14 residues. V dropped 2 bases and J dropped 1 base, with 9 bases sitting between them. Germline-derived CDR1 and CDR2 are GTSNPN and SVGIG (reference sequence). The CDR3 loop is CAWSRGQSYNEQFF. DNA for the CDR3: TGTGCCTGGAGTAGAGGCCAGTCCTACAATGAGCAGTTCTTC.

Concerning this clone itself: Other DNA sequences of this sample code for an identical CDR3. The chain uses TRBV30 and TRBJ2-7; no clear D. The CDR3 runs 11 residues. V shed 0 bases and J shed 2 bases, with 2 bases lying between them. Per germline, CDR1 GTSNPN and CDR2 SVGIG (reference sequence). As DNA, the CDR3 is TGTGCCTGGAGTGTTGCCTACGAGCAGTACTTC. Residues: CAWSVAYEQYF.

The genes are TRBV7-2 and TRBJ2-3; TRBD2 aligns across 10 bases. The CDR3 runs to 18 residues. Germline CDR1 reads SGHTA; CDR2 reads FQGNSA. V was clipped by 1 base and J by 5 bases; unmatched bases: 12. Written as DNA, the CDR3 is TGTGCCAGCAGCTTAGTAGCCACTCCGGGACTAGCGTTAGATACGCAGTATTTT. Amino acids: CASSLVATPGLALDTQYF.